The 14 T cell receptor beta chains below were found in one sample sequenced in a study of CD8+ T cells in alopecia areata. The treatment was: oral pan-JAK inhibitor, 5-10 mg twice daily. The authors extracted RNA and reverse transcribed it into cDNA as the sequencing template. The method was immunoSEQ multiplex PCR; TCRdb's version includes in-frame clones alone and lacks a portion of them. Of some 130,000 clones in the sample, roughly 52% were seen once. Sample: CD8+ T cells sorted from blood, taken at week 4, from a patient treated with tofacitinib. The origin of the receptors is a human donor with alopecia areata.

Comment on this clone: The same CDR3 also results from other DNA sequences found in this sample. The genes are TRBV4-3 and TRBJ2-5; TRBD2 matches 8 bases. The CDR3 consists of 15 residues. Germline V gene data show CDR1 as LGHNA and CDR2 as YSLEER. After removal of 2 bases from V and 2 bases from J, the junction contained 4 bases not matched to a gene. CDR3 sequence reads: CASSQLLAAQETQYF. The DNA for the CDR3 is TGCGCCAGCAGCCAACTACTAGCGGCACAAGAGACCCAGTACTTC.

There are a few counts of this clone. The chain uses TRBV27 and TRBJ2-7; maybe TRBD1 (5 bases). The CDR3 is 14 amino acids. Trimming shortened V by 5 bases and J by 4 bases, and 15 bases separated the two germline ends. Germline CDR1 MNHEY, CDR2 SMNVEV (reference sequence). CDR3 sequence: CASSPARESYEQYF. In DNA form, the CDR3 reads TGTGCCAGCAGTCCAGCCAGGGAAAGTTACGAGCAGTACTTC.

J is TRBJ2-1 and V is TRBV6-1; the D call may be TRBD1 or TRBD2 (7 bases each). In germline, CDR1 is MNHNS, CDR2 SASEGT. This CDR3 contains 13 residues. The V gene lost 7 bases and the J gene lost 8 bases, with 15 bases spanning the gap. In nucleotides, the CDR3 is TGTGCCAGCACGGGGGGAGGGGGCGATGAGCAGTTCTTC. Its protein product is CASTGGGGDEQFF.

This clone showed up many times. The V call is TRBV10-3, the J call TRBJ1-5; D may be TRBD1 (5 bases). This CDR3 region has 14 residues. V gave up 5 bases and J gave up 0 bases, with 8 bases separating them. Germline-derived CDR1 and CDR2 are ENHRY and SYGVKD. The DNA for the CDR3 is TGTGCCATCAGTTCAGGACATAGCAATCAGCCCCAGCATTTT. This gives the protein CAISSGHSNQPQHF.

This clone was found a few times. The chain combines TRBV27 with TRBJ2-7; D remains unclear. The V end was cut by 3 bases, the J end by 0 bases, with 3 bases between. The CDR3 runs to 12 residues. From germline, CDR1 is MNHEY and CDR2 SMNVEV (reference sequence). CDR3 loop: CASSFSSYEQYF. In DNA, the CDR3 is TGTGCCAGCAGTTTTTCCTCCTACGAGCAGTACTTC.

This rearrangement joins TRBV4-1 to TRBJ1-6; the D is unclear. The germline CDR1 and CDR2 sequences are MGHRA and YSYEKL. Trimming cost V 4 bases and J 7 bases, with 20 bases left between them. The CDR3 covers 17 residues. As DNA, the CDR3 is TGCGCCAGCAGCCTCGAAGAAGAACGGAATTGGAATTCACCCCTCCACTTT. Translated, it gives CASSLEEERNWNSPLHF.

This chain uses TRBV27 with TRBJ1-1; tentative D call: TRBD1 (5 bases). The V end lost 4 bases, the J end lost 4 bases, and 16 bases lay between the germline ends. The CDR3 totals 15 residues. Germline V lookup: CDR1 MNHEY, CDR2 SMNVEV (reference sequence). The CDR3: CASSSGPGWGTEAFF. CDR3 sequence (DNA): TGTGCCAGCAGTTCGGGACCGGGATGGGGCACTGAAGCTTTCTTT.

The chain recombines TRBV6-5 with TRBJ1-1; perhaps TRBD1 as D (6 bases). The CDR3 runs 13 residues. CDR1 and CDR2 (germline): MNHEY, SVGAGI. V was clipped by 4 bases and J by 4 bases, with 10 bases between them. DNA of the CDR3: TGTGCCAGCAGTTCAACAGGGTCCACTGAAGCTTTCTTT. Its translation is CASSSTGSTEAFF.

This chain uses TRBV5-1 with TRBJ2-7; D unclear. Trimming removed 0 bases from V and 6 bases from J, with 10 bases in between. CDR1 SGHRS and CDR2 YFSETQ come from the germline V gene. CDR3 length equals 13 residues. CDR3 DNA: TGCGCCAGCAGCTTGGCTAGGGAAGCCGAGCAGTACTTC. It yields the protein CASSLAREAEQYF. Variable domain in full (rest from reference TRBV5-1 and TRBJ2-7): KAGVTQTPRYLIKTRGQQVTLSCSPISGHRSVSWYQQTPGQGLQFLFEYFSETQRNKGNFPGRFSGRQFSNSRSEMNVSTLELGDSALYLCASSLAREAEQYFGPGTRLTVT.

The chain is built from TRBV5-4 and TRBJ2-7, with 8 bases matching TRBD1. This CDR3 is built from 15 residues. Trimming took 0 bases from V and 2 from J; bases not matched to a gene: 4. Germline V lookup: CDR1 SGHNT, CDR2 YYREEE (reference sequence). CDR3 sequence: CASSLGTGHPYEQYF. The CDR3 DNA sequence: TGTGCCAGCAGCTTGGGGACAGGGCACCCCTACGAGCAGTACTTC.

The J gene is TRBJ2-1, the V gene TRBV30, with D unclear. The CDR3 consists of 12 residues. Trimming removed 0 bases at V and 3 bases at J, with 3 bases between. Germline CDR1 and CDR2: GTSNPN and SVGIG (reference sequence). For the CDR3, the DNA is TGTGCCTGGAGTGTCCTCTACAATGAGCAGTTCTTC. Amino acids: CAWSVLYNEQFF.

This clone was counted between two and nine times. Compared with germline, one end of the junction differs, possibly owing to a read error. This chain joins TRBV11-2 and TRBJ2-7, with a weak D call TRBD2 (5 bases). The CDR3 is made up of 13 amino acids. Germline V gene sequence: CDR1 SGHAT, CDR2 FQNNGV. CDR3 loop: CASSFDWSPGWDF. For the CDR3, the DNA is TGTGCCAGCAGCTTTGATTGGAGTCCGGGGTGGGACTTC.

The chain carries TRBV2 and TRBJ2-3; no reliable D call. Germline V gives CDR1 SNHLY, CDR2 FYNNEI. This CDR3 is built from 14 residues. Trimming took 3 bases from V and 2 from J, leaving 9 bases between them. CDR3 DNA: TGTGCCAGCAGTGATCAGCGATCCACAGATACGCAGTATTTT. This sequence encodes CASSDQRSTDTQYF.

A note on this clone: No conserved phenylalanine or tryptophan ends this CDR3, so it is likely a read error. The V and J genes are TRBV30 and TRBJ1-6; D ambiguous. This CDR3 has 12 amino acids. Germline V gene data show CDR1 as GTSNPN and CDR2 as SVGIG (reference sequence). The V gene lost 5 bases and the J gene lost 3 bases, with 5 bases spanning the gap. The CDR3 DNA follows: TGTGCCTGGGGTATCTATAATTCACCCCTCCACTCT. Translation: CAWGIYNSPLHS.